This note documents a single T cell receptor beta chain sequence. Researchers sorted participants into cohorts using their self-reported clinical history. This sample was taken from a study of blood T cell repertoires in COVID-19. Some clones are missing from TCRdb's copy, which holds only in-frame ones; the method was immunoSEQ multiplex PCR. This table has under 200,000 clones, around 83% appearing once. The sequenced material came from PBMCs or T cells enriched from blood (not recorded which). This TCR was sampled from a woman under 40 who had been exposed to COVID-19.

CDR3 loop: CASSKGRGLDYGYTF. The CDR3 DNA is TGTGCCAGCAGCAAAGGACGAGGATTGGACTATGGCTACACCTTC. This rearrangement joins TRBV21-1 to TRBJ1-2. TRBV21-1 is given as a pseudogene. The CDR3 is 15 amino acids.